This is a list of T cell receptor beta chains from one sample in a study of shared clonotypes between healthy human individuals. Produced via immunoSEQ multiplex PCR; TCRdb's table is partial and in-frame only. The sample has around 990,000 clones, approximately 80% seen once. The sequenced sample was memory CD4+ T cells from PBMCs. The receptor source for this set is a man aged 18-30 years in good health. Some clones in this sample may be carry-over from other donors' samples. Both conserved end residues are part of each CDR3. D genes are given only for firm matches. A clone size is listed for some rows: how often the clone was seen (once, few, many), or a class if it is expanded.

NA	TRBV20-1	TRBJ1-1	NA	CSAPDRFQAFF	TGCAGTGCTCCGGACAGATTTCAAGCTTTCTTT
TRBD2	TRBV4-3	TRBJ2-2	NA	CASSPPAGGTGELFF	TGCGCCAGCAGCCCCCCCGCGGGAGGGACCGGGGAGCTGTTTTTT
NA	TRBV18	TRBJ2-7	NA	CASSPQTGDTFYEQYF	TGTGCCAGCTCACCACAGACCGGGGACACCTTCTACGAGCAGTACTTC
NA	TRBV29-1	TRBJ2-7	NA	CSAGRAQNEQYF	TGCAGCGCCGGACGGGCCCAGAACGAGCAGTACTTC
NA	TRBV7-3	TRBJ2-1	NA	CASSLSGGLPEQFF	TGTGCCAGCAGCTTATCGGGTGGGCTACCTGAGCAGTTCTTC
NA	TRBV9	TRBJ1-4	NA	CASSETATNEKLFF	TGTGCCAGCAGCGAGACAGCTACTAATGAAAAACTGTTTTTT
TRBD1	TRBV7-2	TRBJ1-5	once	CASSSHRGSNQPQHF	TGTGCCAGCAGCTCTCACAGGGGTAGCAATCAGCCCCAGCATTTT
NA	TRBV7-9	TRBJ2-5	NA	CASSSWGPQETQYF	TGTGCCAGCAGCTCCTGGGGCCCACAAGAGACCCAGTACTTC
NA	TRBV2	TRBJ2-3	once	CASKGGADTQYF	TGTGCCAGCAAGGGGGGCGCAGATACGCAGTATTTT
NA	TRBV7-3	TRBJ2-3	once	CASSPQGAGHTDTQYF	TGTGCCAGCAGCCCCCAGGGAGCAGGACACACAGATACGCAGTATTTT
TRBD2	TRBV7-9	TRBJ2-4	NA	CASSLTSGPTARGKNIQYF	TGTGCCAGCAGCTTAACTAGCGGCCCAACCGCAAGGGGCAAAAACATTCAGTACTTC
TRBD2	TRBV7-2	TRBJ2-3	NA	CASSFQGLAGVADTQYF	TGTGCCAGCAGCTTCCAGGGACTAGCGGGAGTTGCAGATACGCAGTATTTT
TRBD1	TRBV5-1	TRBJ2-7	NA	CASSGGTGLYEQYF	TGCGCCAGCAGCGGGGGGACAGGCCTCTACGAGCAGTACTTC
NA	TRBV4-3	TRBJ2-2	NA	CASSHLAALNTGELFF	TGCGCCAGCAGCCATCTTGCGGCACTGAACACCGGGGAGCTGTTTTTT
NA	TRBV15	TRBJ1-4	NA	CATSRTANEKLFF	TGTGCCACCAGCAGAACAGCAAATGAAAAACTGTTTTTT
TRBD1	TRBV11-2	TRBJ2-7	NA	CASSPTTGTYEQYF	TGTGCCAGCAGCCCCACGACAGGGACCTACGAGCAGTACTTC
TRBD2	TRBV2	TRBJ2-1	NA	CASSDLAGRNEQFF	TGTGCCAGCAGTGATTTAGCGGGAAGGAATGAGCAGTTCTTC
TRBD1	TRBV2	TRBJ1-2	NA	CASSRTGLLGGYTF	TGTGCCAGCAGTCGGACAGGGCTCTTGGGTGGCTACACCTTC
NA	TRBV4-2	TRBJ1-3	NA	CASSRNPVF	TGTGCCAGCAGCAGGAATCCTGTGTTT
NA	TRBV7-9	TRBJ2-5	NA	CASRPIFRSQETQYF	TGTGCCAGCAGACCAATTTTCCGGTCTCAAGAGACCCAGTACTTC
NA	TRBV4-3	TRBJ1-2	NA	CASSRLGGDYGYTF	TGCGCCAGCAGCCGGCTGGGGGGAGACTATGGCTACACCTTC
NA	TRBV7-8	TRBJ2-1	NA	CASSLTGGTQHYNEQFF	TGTGCCAGCAGCTTGACTGGGGGGACACAACATTACAATGAGCAGTTCTTC
NA	TRBV5-4	TRBJ1-2	NA	CASSTRDFLGYTF	TGTGCCAGCAGCACCCGGGACTTCCTTGGCTACACCTTC
NA	TRBV5-1	TRBJ1-5	NA	CASSLQGENQPQHF	TGCGCCAGCAGTCTCCAAGGGGAGAATCAGCCCCAGCATTTT
NA	TRBV28	TRBJ2-1	once	CASSFRAVQFF	TGTGCCAGCAGTTTTCGGGCAGTACAGTTCTTC
NA	TRBV6-1	TRBJ1-2	NA	CASSEMEGYTF	TGTGCCAGCAGTGAGATGGAGGGCTACACCTTC
TRBD2	TRBV29-1	TRBJ2-1	NA	CSGAGRGYNEQFF	TGCAGCGGCGCCGGGAGGGGATACAATGAGCAGTTCTTC
TRBD1	TRBV5-6	TRBJ2-4	NA	CASSLQGAAKNIQYF	TGTGCCAGCAGCTTACAGGGGGCAGCCAAAAACATTCAGTACTTC
TRBD1	TRBV5-4	TRBJ1-2	NA	CASSLEGQTGYTF	TGTGCCAGCAGCTTGGAGGGACAGACCGGCTACACCTTC
NA	TRBV5-1	TRBJ2-1	few	CASSQTVGLNEQFF	TGCGCCAGCAGCCAAACAGTTGGGCTGAATGAGCAGTTCTTC
NA	TRBV2	TRBJ2-1	once	CASSVESTLGSEQFF	TGTGCCAGCAGTGTGGAGTCTACCCTGGGTAGTGAGCAGTTCTTC
NA	TRBV5-5	TRBJ2-2	NA	CASTKDSTNTGELFF	TGTGCCAGCACGAAAGACAGTACGAACACCGGGGAGCTGTTTTTT
NA	TRBV27	TRBJ2-5	once	CASRKRIQETQYF	TGTGCCAGCAGGAAGCGGATCCAAGAGACCCAGTACTTC
TRBD1	TRBV28	TRBJ1-2	many	CASSLTGAIPLYGYTF	TGTGCCAGCAGTTTAACAGGGGCTATACCCCTCTATGGCTACACCTTC
NA	TRBV7-9	TRBJ1-1	NA	CASSASGTEAFF	TGTGCCAGCAGCGCCAGCGGGACTGAAGCTTTCTTT
TRBD1	TRBV19	TRBJ1-5	NA	CASSKEGAGNQPQHF	TGTGCCAGTAGTAAGGAGGGGGCGGGCAATCAGCCCCAGCATTTT
NA	TRBV5-1	TRBJ2-3	NA	CASSQQGDTDTQYF	TGCGCCAGCAGCCAACAAGGGGACACAGATACGCAGTATTTT
NA	TRBV28	TRBJ1-2	NA	CASSFQGFYGYTF	TGTGCCAGCAGTTTTCAGGGGTTCTATGGCTACACCTTC
TRBD2	TRBV6-6	TRBJ2-2	NA	CASRGLAGGTGELFF	TGTGCCAGCAGGGGTCTAGCGGGAGGGACCGGGGAGCTGTTTTTT
NA	TRBV11-3	TRBJ2-2	NA	CASSLRGWTGELFF	TGTGCCAGCAGCTTGAGGGGGTGGACCGGGGAGCTGTTTTTT
NA	TRBV19	TRBJ2-2	NA	CASSISGNTGELFF	TGTGCCAGTAGTATTTCAGGTAACACCGGGGAGCTGTTTTTT
NA	TRBV27	TRBJ1-1	few	CASSFRQPNAEAFF	TGTGCCAGCAGTTTCCGCCAACCGAACGCTGAAGCTTTCTTT
NA	TRBV27	TRBJ1-1	many	CASSRGRGLNTEAFF	TGTGCCAGCAGTCGGGGAAGGGGGTTGAACACTGAAGCTTTCTTT
TRBD1	TRBV27	TRBJ1-2	once	CASSGTGGGGYTF	TGTGCCAGTTCCGGCACAGGGGGGGGTGGCTACACCTTC
NA	TRBV30	TRBJ1-1	few	CAWSVLEEAFF	TGTGCCTGGAGTGTACTCGAGGAAGCTTTCTTT
NA	TRBV18	TRBJ1-2	many	CASSGQTSDYGYTF	TGTGCCAGCTCGGGGCAGACAAGCGATTATGGCTACACCTTC
TRBD2	TRBV2	TRBJ2-5	NA	CATTIAGRETQYF	TGTGCCACCACTATAGCGGGCCGAGAGACCCAGTACTTC
NA	TRBV18	TRBJ2-7	NA	CASSPQQGSGEQYF	TGTGCCAGCTCACCACAGCAGGGTAGTGGCGAGCAGTACTTC